This record covers a single T cell receptor beta chain. The antigen is not known. For the second PCR, which ran for about 7 to 11 cycles, a sample-barcoded 5' primer and a J-beta primer mix were used. TCRdb called the 5' RACE reads again in MiXCR, with one record for every CDR3 protein. The table has more than 900,000 distinct CDR3 sequences, approximately 25% seen once. Total RNA was extracted at no less than 6 micrograms per sample. The data derive from a study of blood T cells in healthy people across ages. Study-wide points: Since the PBMCs were unsorted, naive and antigen-experienced cells could not be conclusively compared.

This sample was shared with a second study, whose subject was T cells of mothers and their children. According to that study: Whether pairs are related or unrelated, thymic selection shapes their TCR recombination output in much the same way.

The sample consisted of blood. The clonotype comes from a girl aged 2-15 years in good health.

The CDR3: CASRPTGRGETQYF. DNA of the CDR3: TGTGCCAGCAGACCGACAGGGAGGGGAGAGACCCAGTACTTC. This chain joins TRBV11-2 and TRBJ2-5, with D tentatively TRBD1 or TRBD2 (7 bases each). This CDR3 spans 14 amino acids. Trimming shortened V by 6 bases and J by 4 bases, and 15 bases separated the two germline ends. CDR1 is SGHAT, CDR2 FQNNGV, per germline. The full variable domain, its missing parts supplied by reference TRBV11-2 and TRBJ2-5, is EAGVAQSPRYKIIEKRQSVAFWCNPISGHATLYWYQQILGQGPKLLIQFQNNGVVDDSQLPKDRFSAERLKGVDSTLKIQPAKLEDSAVYLCASRPTGRGETQYFGPGTRLLVL.